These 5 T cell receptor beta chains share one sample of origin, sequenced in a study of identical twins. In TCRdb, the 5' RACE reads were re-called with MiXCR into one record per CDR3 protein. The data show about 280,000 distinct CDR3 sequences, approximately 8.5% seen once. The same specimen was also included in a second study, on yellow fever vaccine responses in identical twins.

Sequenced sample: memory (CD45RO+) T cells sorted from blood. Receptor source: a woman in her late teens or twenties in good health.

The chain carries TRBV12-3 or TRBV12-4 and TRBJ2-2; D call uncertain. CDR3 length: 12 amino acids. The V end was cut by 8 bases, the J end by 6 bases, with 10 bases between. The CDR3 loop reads CASQRASGELFF. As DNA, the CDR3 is TGTGCCAGCCAAAGGGCTTCCGGGGAGCTGTTTTTT.

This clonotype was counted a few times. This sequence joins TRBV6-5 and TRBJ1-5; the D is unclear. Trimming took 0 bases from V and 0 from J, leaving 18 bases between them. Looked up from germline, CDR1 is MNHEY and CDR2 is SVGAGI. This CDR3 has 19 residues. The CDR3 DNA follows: TGTGCCAGCAGTTACTCGATAAGGGCCAGAAAGGCTAGCAATCAGCCCCAGCATTTT. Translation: CASSYSIRARKASNQPQHF.

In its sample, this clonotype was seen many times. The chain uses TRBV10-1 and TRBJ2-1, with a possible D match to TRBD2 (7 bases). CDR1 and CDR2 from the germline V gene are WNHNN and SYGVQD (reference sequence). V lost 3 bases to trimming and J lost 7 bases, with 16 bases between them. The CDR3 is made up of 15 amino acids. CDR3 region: CASSEGGGGRNEQFF. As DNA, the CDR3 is TGCGCCAGCAGTGAAGGGGGAGGGGGGAGGAATGAGCAGTTCTTC.

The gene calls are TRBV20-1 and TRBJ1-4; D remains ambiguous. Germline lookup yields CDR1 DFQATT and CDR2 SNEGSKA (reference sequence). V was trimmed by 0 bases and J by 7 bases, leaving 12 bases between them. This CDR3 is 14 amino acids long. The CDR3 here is CSAREELVGEKLFF. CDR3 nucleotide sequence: TGCAGTGCTAGAGAGGAGTTAGTGGGTGAAAAACTGTTTTTT.

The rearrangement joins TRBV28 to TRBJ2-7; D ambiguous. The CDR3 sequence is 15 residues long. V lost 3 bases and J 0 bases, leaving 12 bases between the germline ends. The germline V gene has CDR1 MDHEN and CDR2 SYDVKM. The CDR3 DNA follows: TGTGCCAGCAGTTTGGGAAGAAAGAGCTCCTACGAGCAGTACGTC. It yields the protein CASSLGRKSSYEQYV.